This TCR beta chain is drawn from a study of blood T cell repertoires in COVID-19 (TCRdb year 2020). At the level of the whole study: Collaborator samples came from the United States, Italy and Spain and covered acute and convalescent phases of COVID-19. The prospective study material was composed of cDNA or gDNA derived from T cells, B-cell-depleted T cells, or PBMCs. Where HLA class I and class II types were available, the types were taken from metadata supplied by the sample provider, not from assay-based typing. A freely available public database, intended as a resource for researchers studying the immune response to SARS-CoV-2, is where the repertoires were released. A de-identified subject ID, COVID-19 status, age in years and sex were almost always included in the sample metadata. Samples came from the ongoing ImmuneRACE study (first 160 participants) plus 1,254 subjects from 6 global collaborators. Deeply sampled blood TCRbeta repertoires from subjects exposed to, actively infected with, or recovered from COVID-19 were included in the dataset.

General conclusions and limits of the study: How much clinical and demographic metadata was included differed by source and by participant, and the metadata was provided uncurated.

TCRbeta CDR3 regions were amplified from genomic DNA using the immunoSEQ Assay, a bias-controlled multiplex PCR. The authors' analysis ran thus. Nucleated cell counts per sample were estimated from amplification of reference gene primers within the assay. To quantify the absolute abundance of each unique TCRbeta CDR3 rearrangement, sequence reads were collapsed and filtered. For each sample, productive Simpson clonality was calculated by taking the square root of Simpson's diversity index across productive rearrangements. TCRdb took over this immuneACCESS table, retaining in-frame rearrangements with V and J assigned. Such tables are incomplete; in checked studies, under half of the missing clones stem from an unresolved V gene, and the remainder is unexplained. V, J and clone size derive from that table, while D and trimming were established from the DNA sequence. This sample gives 40,000 or so clones in total; about 86% of them show up just once. The biggest ten clones account for under 5.5% of the sample.

Collaborating institutions collected whole blood in K2EDTA tubes following their own protocols. For TCRbeta analysis, collaborators shipped samples as frozen whole blood, isolated PBMCs, or DNA extracted from either of those sample types. As concerns this clone: No cognate antigen has been identified for it. No base qualities exist here, and no much larger clone lies one base off it.

Trimming removed 5 bases from V and 1 base from J, leaving 12 bases between the germline ends. CDR1 SGHTA and CDR2 FQGNSA were looked up in the germline V gene. The cysteine opens and the phenylalanine closes a CDR3 of 15 amino acids. Just CDR3 DNA is preserved here, 45 bases in frame from base 1. The sequencing sample was made of peripheral blood. The chain links TRBV7-2 with TRBJ1-5; no D gene call is confident. This receptor was taken from a man aged 35-49 years with active COVID-19. The sequenced DNA: TGTGCCAGCAGCCCAGCCGGACTGAGCAATCAGCCCCAGCATTTT. The translation is CASSPAGLSNQPQHF.